This T cell receptor beta chain was found in a study of vaccination effects on CD4 cells after COVID-19. Study-level background: From a couple of convalescent patients, samples were taken 16 days and one week before vaccination.

As regards this clone: Its antigen is not known.

Study conclusions and caveats: Substantial clonal contraction characterized both infection- and vaccine-induced clones late after vaccination.

Germline lookup yields CDR1 SGDLS and CDR2 YYNGEE. V lost 5 bases and J lost 2, with 10 bases in between. CDR3 length: 13 amino acids. Sequenced by immunoSEQ multiplex PCR; TCRdb stores in-frame clones only, minus some. The data hold 20,000 to 25,000 clones, with 75% to 85% observed a single time. Antigen-specific CD4+ T cell clonotypes were called by their expansion after viral peptide-pool culture in ViraFEST. Subsequent to 10 days of culture, CD4+ T cells were isolated. The person had a PCR-confirmed SARS-CoV-2 infection during March to December 2020. The chain links TRBV9 to TRBJ1-2, with D perhaps matching TRBD1 (6 bases). The TCR originated in a human donor who had a prior SARS-CoV-2 infection. The sequenced sample was CD4+ T cells from PBMCs cultured with a peptide pool, obtained before COVID-19 vaccination. CDR3 loop: CASRSDRNYGYTF. The CDR3 coding sequence is TGTGCCAGCAGATCGGACAGAAACTATGGCTACACCTTC.